The 17 T cell receptor beta chains below come from one sample, sequenced in a study of shared clonotypes between healthy human individuals. Measured with immunoSEQ multiplex PCR; TCRdb has only the in-frame clones, and not every one. The table includes about 2.1 million clones, 85% to 95% detected once. The naive CD8 population came from CD45RO-negative cells selected for CCR7, without terminally differentiated effector memory CD45RA+ cells. Sequencing was carried out using naive CD8+ T cells from PBMCs. Receptors originate from a man younger than 30 in good health. Some clones in this sample may be carry-over from other donors' samples.

V is TRBV5-1 and J is TRBJ2-1; D remains unclear. Germline V gives CDR1 SGHRS, CDR2 YFSETQ. The CDR3 spans 13 residues. V lost 1 base, J lost 4 bases, and 6 bases lay in between. The CDR3 loop reads CASSLYGYNEQFF. The CDR3 DNA is TGCGCCAGCAGCTTGTACGGGTACAATGAGCAGTTCTTC.

This chain links TRBV11-2 with TRBJ2-1, with D uncertain. From germline, CDR1 is SGHAT and CDR2 FQNNGV. Deletions cut 4 bases from V and 7 bases from J, with 17 bases between. CDR3 size: 15 residues. In DNA form, the CDR3 reads TGTGCCAGCAGCTCTCCGAGTTGGGTGGGAAATGAGCAGTTCTTC. Translating gives CASSSPSWVGNEQFF.

This sequence joins TRBV4-3 and TRBJ2-1, with TRBD1 matching 7 bases. In germline, CDR1 is LGHNA, CDR2 YSLEER. The CDR3 runs to 13 residues. After removal of 8 bases from V and 3 bases from J, the junction contained 4 bases not matched to a gene. The CDR3 sequence: CASGRGIYNEQFF. CDR3 coding DNA: TGCGCCAGCGGCAGGGGGATCTACAATGAGCAGTTCTTC.

This sequence joins TRBV7-9 and TRBJ1-3, with D uncertain. Germline assignment: CDR1 SEHNR and CDR2 FQNEAQ (reference sequence). Deletions cut 0 bases from V and 4 bases from J, with 13 bases between. CDR3 size: 16 residues. The CDR3, as DNA: TGTGCCAGCAGCTTAGCCGTCCGCTGGGGAGGAAACACCATATATTTT. Residues: CASSLAVRWGGNTIYF.

This sequence joins TRBV5-1 and TRBJ1-4; D is uncertain. In germline, CDR1 is SGHRS, CDR2 YFSETQ. Trimming cost V 0 bases and J 4 bases, with 7 bases left between them. The CDR3 totals 14 residues. The CDR3 bases are TGCGCCAGCAGCTTGGAACAGCATAATGAAAAACTGTTTTTT. Translated, it gives CASSLEQHNEKLFF. The variable domain in full, completed from reference TRBV5-1 and TRBJ1-4, reads KAGVTQTPRYLIKTRGQQVTLSCSPISGHRSVSWYQQTPGQGLQFLFEYFSETQRNKGNFPGRFSGRQFSNSRSEMNVSTLELGDSALYLCASSLEQHNEKLFFGSGTQLSVL.

Comment on this clone: Other DNA sequences in this specimen translate into the identical CDR3. The rearrangement links TRBV9 to TRBJ1-2; D possibly corresponds to TRBD1 (5 bases). Germline V CDR1 and CDR2: SGDLS, YYNGEE. The CDR3 loop spans 12 amino acids. With 3 bases removed from V and 8 bases from J, the gap between germline ends came to 11 bases. The CDR3 region has the DNA TGTGCCAGCAGCGCGCAGGGTGCCGGCTACACCTTC. Residues: CASSAQGAGYTF. The complete variable domain, with remaining parts taken from reference TRBV9 and TRBJ1-2, reads DSGVTQTPKHLITATGQRVTLRCSPRSGDLSVYWYQQSLDQGLQFLIQYYNGEERAKGNILERFSAQQFPDLHSELNLSSLELGDSALYFCASSAQGAGYTFGSGTRLTVV.

This chain uses TRBV27 with TRBJ2-3, with no clear D. The CDR3 covers 16 residues. The germline V and J ends were trimmed by 7 bases and 4 bases, with 21 bases remaining between them. Germline CDR1 MNHEY, CDR2 SMNVEV (reference sequence). The chain's CDR3 is CASTPSRSGAADTQYF. CDR3 nucleotides: TGTGCCAGCACCCCCAGCCGGAGTGGTGCGGCAGATACGCAGTATTTT.

The V and J genes are TRBV27 and TRBJ2-1, with 8 bases fitting TRBD2. V was clipped by 4 bases and J by 4 bases; unmatched bases: 9. The germline V gene has CDR1 MNHEY and CDR2 SMNVEV (reference sequence). The CDR3 has 16 amino acids. The CDR3 region is CASSSQRTSRYNEQFF. In nucleotides, the CDR3 is TGTGCCAGCAGTTCGCAACGGACTAGCCGATACAATGAGCAGTTCTTC.

The rearrangement links TRBV27 to TRBJ2-7; TRBD2 is a possible D gene (7 bases). CDR1 is MNHEY and CDR2 is SMNVEV in the germline V gene (reference sequence). The CDR3 sequence is 15 residues long. The germline V and J ends were trimmed by 8 bases and 2 bases, with 19 bases remaining between them. The CDR3 protein is CASSWGAGVAYEQYF. The CDR3 DNA reads TGTGCCAGCTCCTGGGGGGCGGGAGTCGCCTACGAGCAGTACTTC.

Turning to this clone: This could be a read error, since a much larger clone is one nucleotide away. The chain joins TRBV9 to TRBJ2-5; D remains ambiguous. In germline, CDR1 is SGDLS, CDR2 YYNGEE. This CDR3 contains 12 residues. V lost 0 bases and J lost 5, with 5 bases in between. CDR3 protein: CASSVVRETQYF. CDR3 DNA sequence: TGTGCCAGCAGCGTAGTCCGGGAGACCCAGTACTTC. The full variable domain, in which reference TRBV9 and TRBJ2-5 provide the parts outside the CDR3, is DSGVTQTPKHLITATGQRVTLRCSPRSGDLSVYWYQQSLDQGLQFLIQYYNGEERAKGNILERFSAQQFPDLHSELNLSSLELGDSALYFCASSVVRETQYFGPGTRLLVL.

The J gene is TRBJ2-1, the V gene TRBV5-5, with a possible D match to TRBD1 (5 bases). The CDR3 is 14 residues long. The ends were cut back, 1 base at V and 2 bases at J, with 7 bases in the middle. CDR1 SGHKS and CDR2 YYEKEE come from the germline V gene (reference sequence). CDR3 loop: CASSLQGTYNEQFF. Here the CDR3 DNA reads TGTGCCAGCAGCTTGCAGGGCACCTACAATGAGCAGTTCTTC.

The gene calls are TRBV27 and TRBJ2-1; D not certain. CDR3 length equals 15 residues. CDR1 is MNHEY and CDR2 is SMNVEV in the germline V gene (reference sequence). V lost 6 bases, J lost 0 bases, and 12 bases lay in between. CDR3 DNA: TGTGCCAGCAGCCTTAGCCTTTACTCCTACAATGAGCAGTTCTTC. This codes for CASSLSLYSYNEQFF.

The gene calls are TRBV29-1 and TRBJ2-7; the match to TRBD2 covers 12 bases. Germline V gene data show CDR1 as SQVTM and CDR2 as ANQGSEA. With V trimmed by 6 bases and J by 1 base, 10 bases remained unmatched. The CDR3 spans 16 residues. The CDR3 reads CSVGGLAGGRSYEQYF. The CDR3 DNA reads TGCAGCGTGGGGGGGCTAGCGGGAGGGAGGTCCTACGAGCAGTACTTC.

A remark on this clone: In the same sample, other DNA sequences code for this CDR3. In DNA, the CDR3 is TGCGCCAGCAGCCAAGATCTCGAGACCCAGTACTTC. Amino acids: CASSQDLETQYF. This chain connects TRBV4-1 to TRBJ2-5; D remains unclear. Germline V gives CDR1 MGHRA, CDR2 YSYEKL. Trimming removed 0 bases from V and 5 bases from J, with 4 bases in between. This CDR3 region has 12 residues.

The V gene is TRBV12-5, the J gene TRBJ2-5; weak D call: TRBD1 (6 bases). Between the trimmed V and J ends, which lost 8 bases and 2 bases, there was a span of 24 bases. The germline gives CDR1 LGHNT, CDR2 FRNRAP. This CDR3 has 17 residues. For the CDR3, the DNA is TGTGCTAGTCGTGGGGGCCGAAGCAAAAATAAACAAGAGACCCAGTACTTC. Its translation is CASRGGRSKNKQETQYF.

This sequence joins TRBV7-2 and TRBJ1-5, with 9 bases matching TRBD1. V lost 5 bases, J lost 2 bases, and 7 bases stayed unmatched. The CDR3 runs 16 residues. Germline values: CDR1 SGHTA, CDR2 FQGNSA. CDR3 bases: TGTGCCAGCAGCCTTTACAGGGGGCGGGGCAATCAGCCCCAGCATTTT. Protein product: CASSLYRGRGNQPQHF.

V and J are TRBV2 and TRBJ2-7, with 11 bases that match TRBD2. The V segment lost 6 bases and the J segment 2 bases; nucleotides outside the gene matches: 3. The CDR3 loop spans 14 amino acids. Germline assignment: CDR1 SNHLY and CDR2 FYNNEI. CDR3 sequence reads: CASRRSGRAYEQYF. The CDR3 coding sequence is TGTGCCAGCAGGCGTAGCGGGAGGGCCTACGAGCAGTACTTC. The full variable domain, with the rest looked up from reference TRBV2 and TRBJ2-7, is EPEVTQTPSHQVTQMGQEVILRCVPISNHLYFYWYRQILGQKVEFLVSFYNNEISEKSEIFDDQFSVERPDGSNFTLKIRSTKLEDSAMYFCASRRSGRAYEQYFGPGTRLTVT.